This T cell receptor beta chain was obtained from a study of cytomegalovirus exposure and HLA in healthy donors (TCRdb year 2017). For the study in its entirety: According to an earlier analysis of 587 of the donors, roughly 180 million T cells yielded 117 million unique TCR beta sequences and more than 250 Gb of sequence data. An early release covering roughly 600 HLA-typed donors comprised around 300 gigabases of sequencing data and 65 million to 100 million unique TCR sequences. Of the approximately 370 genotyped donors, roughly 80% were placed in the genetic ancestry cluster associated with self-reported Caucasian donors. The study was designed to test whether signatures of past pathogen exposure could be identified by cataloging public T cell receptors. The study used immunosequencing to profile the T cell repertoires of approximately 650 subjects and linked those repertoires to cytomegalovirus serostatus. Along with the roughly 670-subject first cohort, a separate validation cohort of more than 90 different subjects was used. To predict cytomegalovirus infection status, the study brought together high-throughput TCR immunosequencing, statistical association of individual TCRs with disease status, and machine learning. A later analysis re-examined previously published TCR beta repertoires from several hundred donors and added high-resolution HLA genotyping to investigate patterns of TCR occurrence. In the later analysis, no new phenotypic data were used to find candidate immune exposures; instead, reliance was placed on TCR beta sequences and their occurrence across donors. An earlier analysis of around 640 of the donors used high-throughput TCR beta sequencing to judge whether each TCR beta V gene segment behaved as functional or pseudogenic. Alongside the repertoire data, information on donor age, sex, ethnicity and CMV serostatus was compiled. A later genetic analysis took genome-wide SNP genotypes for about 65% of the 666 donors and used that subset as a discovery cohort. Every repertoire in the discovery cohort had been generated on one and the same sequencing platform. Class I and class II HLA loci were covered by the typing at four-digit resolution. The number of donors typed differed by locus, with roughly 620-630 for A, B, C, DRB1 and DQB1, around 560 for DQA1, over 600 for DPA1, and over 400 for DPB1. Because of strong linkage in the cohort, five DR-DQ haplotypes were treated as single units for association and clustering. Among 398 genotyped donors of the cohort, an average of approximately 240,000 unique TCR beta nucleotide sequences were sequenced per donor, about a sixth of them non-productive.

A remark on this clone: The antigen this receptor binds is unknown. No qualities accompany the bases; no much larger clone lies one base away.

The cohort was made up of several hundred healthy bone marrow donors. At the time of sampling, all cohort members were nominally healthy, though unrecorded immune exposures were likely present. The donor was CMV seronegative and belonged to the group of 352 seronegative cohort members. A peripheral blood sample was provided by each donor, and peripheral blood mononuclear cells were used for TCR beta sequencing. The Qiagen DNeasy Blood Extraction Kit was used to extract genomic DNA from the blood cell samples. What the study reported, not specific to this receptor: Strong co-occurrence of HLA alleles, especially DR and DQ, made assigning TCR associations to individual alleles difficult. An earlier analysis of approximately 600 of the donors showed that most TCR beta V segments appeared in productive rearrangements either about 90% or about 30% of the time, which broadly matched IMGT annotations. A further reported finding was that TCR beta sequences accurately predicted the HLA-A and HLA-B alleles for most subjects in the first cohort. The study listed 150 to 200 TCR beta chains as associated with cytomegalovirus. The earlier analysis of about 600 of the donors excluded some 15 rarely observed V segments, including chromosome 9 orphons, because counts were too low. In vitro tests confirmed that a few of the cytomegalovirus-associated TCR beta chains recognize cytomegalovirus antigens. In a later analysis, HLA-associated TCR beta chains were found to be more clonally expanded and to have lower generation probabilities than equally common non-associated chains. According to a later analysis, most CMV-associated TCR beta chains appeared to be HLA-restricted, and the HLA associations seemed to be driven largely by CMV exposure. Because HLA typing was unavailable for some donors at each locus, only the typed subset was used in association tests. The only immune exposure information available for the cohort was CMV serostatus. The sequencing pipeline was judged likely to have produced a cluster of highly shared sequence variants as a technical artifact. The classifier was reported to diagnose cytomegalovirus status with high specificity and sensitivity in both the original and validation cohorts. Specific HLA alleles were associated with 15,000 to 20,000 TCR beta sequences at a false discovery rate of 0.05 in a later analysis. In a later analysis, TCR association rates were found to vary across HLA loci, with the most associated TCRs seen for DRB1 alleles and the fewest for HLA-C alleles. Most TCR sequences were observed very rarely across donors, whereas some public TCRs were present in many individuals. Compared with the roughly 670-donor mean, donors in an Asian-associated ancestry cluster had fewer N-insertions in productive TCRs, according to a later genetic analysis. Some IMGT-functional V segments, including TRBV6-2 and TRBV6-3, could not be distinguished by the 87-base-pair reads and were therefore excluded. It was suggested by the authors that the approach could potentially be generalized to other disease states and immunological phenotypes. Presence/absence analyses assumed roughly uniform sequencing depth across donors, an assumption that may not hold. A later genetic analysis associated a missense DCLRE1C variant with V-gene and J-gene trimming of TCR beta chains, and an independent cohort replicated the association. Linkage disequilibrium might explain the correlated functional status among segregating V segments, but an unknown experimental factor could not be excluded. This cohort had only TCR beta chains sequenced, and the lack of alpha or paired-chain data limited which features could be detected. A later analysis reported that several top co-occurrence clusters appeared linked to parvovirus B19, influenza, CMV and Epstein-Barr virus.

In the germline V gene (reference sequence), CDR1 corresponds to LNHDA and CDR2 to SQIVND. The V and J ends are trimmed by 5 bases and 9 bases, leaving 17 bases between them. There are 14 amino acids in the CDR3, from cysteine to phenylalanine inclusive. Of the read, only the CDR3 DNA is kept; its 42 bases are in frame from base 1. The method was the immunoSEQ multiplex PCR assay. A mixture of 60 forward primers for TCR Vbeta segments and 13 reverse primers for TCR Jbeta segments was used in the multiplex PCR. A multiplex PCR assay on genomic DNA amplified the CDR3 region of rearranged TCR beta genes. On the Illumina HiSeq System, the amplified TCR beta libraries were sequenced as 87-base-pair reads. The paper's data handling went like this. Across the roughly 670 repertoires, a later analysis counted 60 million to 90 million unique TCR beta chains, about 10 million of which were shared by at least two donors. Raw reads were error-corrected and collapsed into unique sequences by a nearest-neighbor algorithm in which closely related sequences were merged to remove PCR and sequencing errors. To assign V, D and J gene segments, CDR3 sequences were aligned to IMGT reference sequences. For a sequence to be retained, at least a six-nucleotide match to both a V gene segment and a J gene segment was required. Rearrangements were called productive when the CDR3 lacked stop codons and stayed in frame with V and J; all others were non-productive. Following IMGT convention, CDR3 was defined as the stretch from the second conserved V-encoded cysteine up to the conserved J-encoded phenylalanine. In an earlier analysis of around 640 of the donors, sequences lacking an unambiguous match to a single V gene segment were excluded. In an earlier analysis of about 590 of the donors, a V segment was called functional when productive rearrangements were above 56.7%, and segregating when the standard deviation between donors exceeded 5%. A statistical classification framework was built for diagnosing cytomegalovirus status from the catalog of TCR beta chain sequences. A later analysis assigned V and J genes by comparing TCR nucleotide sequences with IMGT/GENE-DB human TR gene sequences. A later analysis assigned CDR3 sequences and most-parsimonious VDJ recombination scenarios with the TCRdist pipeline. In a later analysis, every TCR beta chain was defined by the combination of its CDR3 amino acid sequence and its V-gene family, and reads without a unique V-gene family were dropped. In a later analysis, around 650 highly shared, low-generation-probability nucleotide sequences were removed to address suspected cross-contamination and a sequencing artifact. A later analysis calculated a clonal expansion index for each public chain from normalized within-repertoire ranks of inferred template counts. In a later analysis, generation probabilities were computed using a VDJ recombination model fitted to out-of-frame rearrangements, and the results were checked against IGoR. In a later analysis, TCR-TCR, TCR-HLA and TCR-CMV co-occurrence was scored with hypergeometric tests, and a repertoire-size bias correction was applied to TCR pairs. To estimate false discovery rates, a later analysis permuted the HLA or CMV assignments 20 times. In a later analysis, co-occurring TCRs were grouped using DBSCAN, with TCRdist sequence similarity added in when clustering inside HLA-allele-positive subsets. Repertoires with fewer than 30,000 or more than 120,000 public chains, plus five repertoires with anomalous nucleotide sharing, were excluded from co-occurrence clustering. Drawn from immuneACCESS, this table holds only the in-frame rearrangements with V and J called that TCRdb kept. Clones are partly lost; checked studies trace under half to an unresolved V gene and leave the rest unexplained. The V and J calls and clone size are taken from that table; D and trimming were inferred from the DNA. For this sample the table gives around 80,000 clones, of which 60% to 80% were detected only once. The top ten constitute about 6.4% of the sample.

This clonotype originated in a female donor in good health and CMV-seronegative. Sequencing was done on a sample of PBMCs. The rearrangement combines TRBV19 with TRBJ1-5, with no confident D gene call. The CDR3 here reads CASSPTAAESPQHF. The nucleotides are TGTGCCAGTAGTCCGACGGCCGCGGAATCGCCCCAGCATTTT.